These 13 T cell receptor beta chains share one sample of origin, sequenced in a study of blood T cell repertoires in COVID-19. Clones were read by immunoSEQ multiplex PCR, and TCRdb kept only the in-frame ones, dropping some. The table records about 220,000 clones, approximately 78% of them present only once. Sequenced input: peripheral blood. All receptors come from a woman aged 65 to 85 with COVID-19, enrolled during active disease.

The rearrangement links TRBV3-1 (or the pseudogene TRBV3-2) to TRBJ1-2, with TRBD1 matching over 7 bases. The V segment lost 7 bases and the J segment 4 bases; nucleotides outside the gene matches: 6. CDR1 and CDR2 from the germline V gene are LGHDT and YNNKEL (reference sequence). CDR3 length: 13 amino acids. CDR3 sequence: CASTSQGVYGYTF. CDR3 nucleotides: TGTGCCAGCACCTCGCAGGGGGTCTATGGCTACACCTTC.

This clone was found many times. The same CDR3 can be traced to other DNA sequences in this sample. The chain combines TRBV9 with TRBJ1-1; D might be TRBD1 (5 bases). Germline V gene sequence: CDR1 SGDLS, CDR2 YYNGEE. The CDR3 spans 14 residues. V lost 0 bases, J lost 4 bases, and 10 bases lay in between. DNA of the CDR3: TGTGCCAGCAGCGTAGCTGGGGGGTCCACTGAAGCTTTCTTT. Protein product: CASSVAGGSTEAFF.

The chain's CDR3 is CASSPQGALAKNIQYF. The CDR3 bases are TGTGCCAGCTCACCCCAAGGGGCCCTAGCCAAAAACATTCAGTACTTC. This rearrangement joins TRBV18 to TRBJ2-4; a weak D match, TRBD1 (5 bases). Trimming shortened V by 3 bases and J by 0 bases, and 12 bases separated the two germline ends. Germline CDR1 is KGHSH and CDR2 is LQKENI. This CDR3 spans 16 amino acids.

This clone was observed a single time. CDR3 in amino acids: CASSIGAGLGSYNEQFF. DNA for the CDR3: TGTGCCAGTAGTATAGGAGCGGGGCTAGGCTCCTACAATGAGCAGTTCTTC. The chain recombines TRBV19 with TRBJ2-1; 7 bases align to TRBD2. Germline trimming cut 1 base from V and 0 bases from J; bases unmatched to any gene: 6. Germline V gene sequence: CDR1 LNHDA, CDR2 SQIVND (reference sequence). The CDR3 length is 17 residues.

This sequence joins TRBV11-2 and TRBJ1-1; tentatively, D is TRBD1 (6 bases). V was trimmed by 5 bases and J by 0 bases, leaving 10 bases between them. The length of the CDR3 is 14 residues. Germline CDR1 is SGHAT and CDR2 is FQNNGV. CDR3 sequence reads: CASSEQGVNTEAFF. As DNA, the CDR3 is TGTGCCAGCAGCGAACAGGGCGTGAACACTGAAGCTTTCTTT.

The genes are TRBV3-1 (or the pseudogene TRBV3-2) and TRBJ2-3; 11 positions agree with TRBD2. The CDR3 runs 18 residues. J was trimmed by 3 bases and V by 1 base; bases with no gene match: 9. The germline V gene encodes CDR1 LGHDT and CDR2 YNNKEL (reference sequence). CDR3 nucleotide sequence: TGTGCCAGCAGCCAAGTAAGGGTAGCGGGAGGGAAGACAGATACGCAGTATTTT. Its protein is CASSQVRVAGGKTDTQYF.

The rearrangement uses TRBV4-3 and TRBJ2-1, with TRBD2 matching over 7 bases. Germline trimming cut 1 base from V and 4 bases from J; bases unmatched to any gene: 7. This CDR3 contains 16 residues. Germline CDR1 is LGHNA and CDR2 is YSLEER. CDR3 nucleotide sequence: TGCGCCAGCAGCCAAGGACTAGCCTCCATTTACAATGAGCAGTTCTTC. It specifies CASSQGLASIYNEQFF.

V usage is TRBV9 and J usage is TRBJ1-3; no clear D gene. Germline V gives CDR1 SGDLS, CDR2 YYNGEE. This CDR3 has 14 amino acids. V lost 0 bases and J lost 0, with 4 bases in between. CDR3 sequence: CASSVGSSGNTIYF. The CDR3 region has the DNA TGTGCCAGCAGCGTAGGGAGCTCTGGAAACACCATATATTTT.

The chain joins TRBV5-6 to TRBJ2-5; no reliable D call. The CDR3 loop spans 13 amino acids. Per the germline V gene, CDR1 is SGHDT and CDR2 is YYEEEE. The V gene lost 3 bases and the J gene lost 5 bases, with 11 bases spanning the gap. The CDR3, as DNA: TGTGCCAGCAGCTCTATTTACCCCGAGACCCAGTACTTC. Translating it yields CASSSIYPETQYF.

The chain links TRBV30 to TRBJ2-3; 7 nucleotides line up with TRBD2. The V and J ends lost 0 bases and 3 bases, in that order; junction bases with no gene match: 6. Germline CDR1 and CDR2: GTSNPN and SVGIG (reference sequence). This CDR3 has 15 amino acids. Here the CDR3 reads CAWSVRGSRTDTQYF. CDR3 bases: TGTGCCTGGAGTGTACGCGGGAGTCGGACAGATACGCAGTATTTT.

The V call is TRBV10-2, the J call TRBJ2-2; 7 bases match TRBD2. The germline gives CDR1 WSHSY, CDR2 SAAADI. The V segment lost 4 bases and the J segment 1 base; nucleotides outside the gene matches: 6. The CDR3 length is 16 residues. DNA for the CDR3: TGCGCCAGCAGTGGGCGACTAGCTCGGAACACCGGGGAGCTGTTTTTT. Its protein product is CASSGRLARNTGELFF.

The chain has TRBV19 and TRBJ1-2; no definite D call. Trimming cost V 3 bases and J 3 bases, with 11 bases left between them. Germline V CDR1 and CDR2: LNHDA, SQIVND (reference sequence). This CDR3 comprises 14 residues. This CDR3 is CASSIPRSDYGYTF. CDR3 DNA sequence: TGTGCCAGTAGTATCCCCAGATCCGACTATGGCTACACCTTC. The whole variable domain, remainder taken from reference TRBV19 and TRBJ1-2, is DGGITQSPKYLFRKEGQNVTLSCEQNLNHDAMYWYRQDPGQGLRLIYYSQIVNDFQKGDIAEGYSVSREKKESFPLTVTSAQKNPTAFYLCASSIPRSDYGYTFGSGTRLTVV.

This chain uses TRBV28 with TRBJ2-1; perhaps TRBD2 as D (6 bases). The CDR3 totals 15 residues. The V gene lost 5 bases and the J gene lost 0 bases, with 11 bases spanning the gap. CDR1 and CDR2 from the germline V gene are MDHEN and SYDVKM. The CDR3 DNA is TGTGCCAGCAGTCTTAGCGGAAGCTCCTACAATGAGCAGTTCTTC. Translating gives CASSLSGSSYNEQFF.